The source of this TCR beta chain is a study of T-cell reconstitution after alpha-beta-depleted transplantation in children. The germline gives CDR1 SGHVS, CDR2 FQNEAQ. The ends lost 2 bases at V and 8 bases at J; junction bases unmatched: 7. The CDR3 sequence is 16 residues long. Study-wide results and caveats: Alpha-beta T cells about two months after transplant reportedly derived from several hundred expanded graft clones.

It was with unique molecular identifiers that the TCRbeta library was prepared. TCRdb used MiXCR to reprocess the PCR reads, holding one entry per CDR3 protein. The table has a few hundred thousand distinct CDR3 sequences, approximately 12% seen once. This clonotype was observed a handful of times. Its antigen is unidentified. The chain uses TRBV7-8 and TRBJ2-1; TRBD1 matches 12 bases. Sequences were derived from PBMCs, mostly from graft donor cells, sampled 360 days after TCRalphabeta/CD19-depleted stem cell transplant. This TCR derives from a male patient younger than 18 who had a stem cell transplant for acute myeloid leukemia, so the T cells may come from the graft donor. The CDR3 here is CASSLIGTGGSDEQFF. CDR3 DNA sequence: TGTGCCAGCAGCTTAATTGGGACAGGGGGCTCGGATGAGCAGTTCTTC.